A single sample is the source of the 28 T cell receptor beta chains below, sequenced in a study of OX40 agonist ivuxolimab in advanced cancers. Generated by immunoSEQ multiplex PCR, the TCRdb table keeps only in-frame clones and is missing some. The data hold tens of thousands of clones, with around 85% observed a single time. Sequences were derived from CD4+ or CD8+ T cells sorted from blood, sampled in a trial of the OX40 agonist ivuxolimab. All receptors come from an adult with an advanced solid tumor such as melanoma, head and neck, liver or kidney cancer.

This CDR3 is CASSFWGGGVGYGYTF. The DNA of the CDR3 is TGTGCCAGCAGTTTTTGGGGTGGGGGCGTCGGCTATGGCTACACCTTC. The rearrangement joins TRBV28 to TRBJ1-2; D possibly corresponds to TRBD1 (6 bases). Germline assignment: CDR1 MDHEN and CDR2 SYDVKM. V dropped 3 bases and J dropped 4 bases, with 18 bases sitting between them. The CDR3 loop spans 16 amino acids.

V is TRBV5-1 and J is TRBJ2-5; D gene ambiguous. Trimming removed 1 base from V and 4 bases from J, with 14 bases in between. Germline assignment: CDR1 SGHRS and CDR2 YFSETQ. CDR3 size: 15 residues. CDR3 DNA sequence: TGCGCCAGCAGCTTGTTTAGAGATTTGGCAGAGACCCAGTACTTC. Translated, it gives CASSLFRDLAETQYF.

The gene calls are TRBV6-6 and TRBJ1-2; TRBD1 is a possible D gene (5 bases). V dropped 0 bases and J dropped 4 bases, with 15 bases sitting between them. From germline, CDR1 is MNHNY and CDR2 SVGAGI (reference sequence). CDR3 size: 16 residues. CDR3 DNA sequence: TGTGCCAGCAGTTACTCGAGCCAACAGGACCGCTATGGCTACACCTTC. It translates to CASSYSSQQDRYGYTF.

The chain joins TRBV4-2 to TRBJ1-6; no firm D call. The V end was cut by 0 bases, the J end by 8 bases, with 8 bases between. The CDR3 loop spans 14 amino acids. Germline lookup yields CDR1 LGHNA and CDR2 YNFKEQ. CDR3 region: CASSQDQEDSPLHF. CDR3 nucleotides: TGTGCCAGCAGCCAAGATCAAGAGGATTCACCCCTCCACTTT.

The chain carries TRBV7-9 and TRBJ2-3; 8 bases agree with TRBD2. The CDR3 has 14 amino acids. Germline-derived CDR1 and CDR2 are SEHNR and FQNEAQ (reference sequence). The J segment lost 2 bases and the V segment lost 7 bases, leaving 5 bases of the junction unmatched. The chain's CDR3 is CASTLGGVTDTQYF. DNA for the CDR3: TGTGCCAGCACACTCGGGGGGGTCACAGATACGCAGTATTTT.

CDR3 coding DNA: TGTGCCTGGAGTATCAGCGGCGGCACAGATACGCAGTATTTT. Translated: CAWSISGGTDTQYF. This chain connects TRBV30 to TRBJ2-3; perhaps TRBD2 as D (5 bases). V lost 2 bases to trimming and J lost 1 base, with 10 bases between them. CDR1 and CDR2 (germline): GTSNPN, SVGIG (reference sequence). The CDR3 is made up of 14 amino acids.

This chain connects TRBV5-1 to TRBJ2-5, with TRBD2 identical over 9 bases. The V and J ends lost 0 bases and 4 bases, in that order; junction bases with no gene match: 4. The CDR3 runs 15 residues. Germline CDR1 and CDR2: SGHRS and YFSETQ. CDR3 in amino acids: CASSLASGGPETQYF. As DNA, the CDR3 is TGCGCCAGCAGCTTGGCCAGCGGGGGGCCAGAGACCCAGTACTTC.

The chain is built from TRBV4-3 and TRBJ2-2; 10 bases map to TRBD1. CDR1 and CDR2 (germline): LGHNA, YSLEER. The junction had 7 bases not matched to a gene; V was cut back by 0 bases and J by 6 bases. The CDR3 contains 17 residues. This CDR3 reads CASSQEGRTGGPGELFF. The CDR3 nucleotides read TGCGCCAGCAGCCAAGAGGGCCGGACAGGGGGTCCCGGGGAGCTGTTTTTT.

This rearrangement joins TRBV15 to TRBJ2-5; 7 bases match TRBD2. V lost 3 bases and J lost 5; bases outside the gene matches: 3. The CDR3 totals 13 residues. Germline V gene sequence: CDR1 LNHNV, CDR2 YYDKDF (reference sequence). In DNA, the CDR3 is TGTGCCACCAGCAGTTGGGGGGGGGAGACCCAGTACTTC. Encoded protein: CATSSWGGETQYF.

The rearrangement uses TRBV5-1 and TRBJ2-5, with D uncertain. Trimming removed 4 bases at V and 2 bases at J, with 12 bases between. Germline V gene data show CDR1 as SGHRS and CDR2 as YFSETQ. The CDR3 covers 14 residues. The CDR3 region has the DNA TGCGCCAGCAGCCCTTTTGGTGGGCAAGAGACCCAGTACTTC. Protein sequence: CASSPFGGQETQYF. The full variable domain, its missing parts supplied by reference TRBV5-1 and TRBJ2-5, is KAGVTQTPRYLIKTRGQQVTLSCSPISGHRSVSWYQQTPGQGLQFLFEYFSETQRNKGNFPGRFSGRQFSNSRSEMNVSTLELGDSALYLCASSPFGGQETQYFGPGTRLLVL.

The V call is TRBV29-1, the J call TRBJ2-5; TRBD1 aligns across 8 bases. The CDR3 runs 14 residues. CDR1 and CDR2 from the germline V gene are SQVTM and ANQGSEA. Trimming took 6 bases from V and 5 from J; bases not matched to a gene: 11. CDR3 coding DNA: TGCAGCGTCCCAGGGGGCGGGTCGTCGGAGACCCAGTACTTC. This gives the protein CSVPGGGSSETQYF.

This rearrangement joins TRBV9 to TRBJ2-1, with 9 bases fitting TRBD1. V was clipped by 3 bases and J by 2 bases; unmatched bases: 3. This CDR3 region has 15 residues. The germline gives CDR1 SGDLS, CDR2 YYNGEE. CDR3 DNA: TGTGCCAGCAGCGAGGGACAGGGAACCTACAATGAGCAGTTCTTC. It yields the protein CASSEGQGTYNEQFF. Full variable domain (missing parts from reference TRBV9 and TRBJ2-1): DSGVTQTPKHLITATGQRVTLRCSPRSGDLSVYWYQQSLDQGLQFLIQYYNGEERAKGNILERFSAQQFPDLHSELNLSSLELGDSALYFCASSEGQGTYNEQFFGPGTRLTVL.

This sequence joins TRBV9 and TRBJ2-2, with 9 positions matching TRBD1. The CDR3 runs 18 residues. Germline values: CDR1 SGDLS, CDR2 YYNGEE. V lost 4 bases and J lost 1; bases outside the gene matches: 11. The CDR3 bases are TGTGCCAGCAGCCCAAAAAACAGGGGGCCGTTGAACACCGGGGAGCTGTTTTTT. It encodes CASSPKNRGPLNTGELFF.

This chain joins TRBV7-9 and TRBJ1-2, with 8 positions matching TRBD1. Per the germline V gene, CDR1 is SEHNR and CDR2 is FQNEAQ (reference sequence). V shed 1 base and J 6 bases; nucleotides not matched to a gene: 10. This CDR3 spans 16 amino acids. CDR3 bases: TGTGCCAGCAGCTTAGACGCAGGGGGCAACCGGGATGGCTACACCTTC. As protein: CASSLDAGGNRDGYTF.

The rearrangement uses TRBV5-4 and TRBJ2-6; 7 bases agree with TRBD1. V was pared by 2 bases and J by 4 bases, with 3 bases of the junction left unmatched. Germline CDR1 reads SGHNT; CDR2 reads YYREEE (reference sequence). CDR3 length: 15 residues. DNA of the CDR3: TGTGCCAGCAGCTTTGGGACAGACGGGGCCAACGTCCTGACTTTC. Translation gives CASSFGTDGANVLTF.

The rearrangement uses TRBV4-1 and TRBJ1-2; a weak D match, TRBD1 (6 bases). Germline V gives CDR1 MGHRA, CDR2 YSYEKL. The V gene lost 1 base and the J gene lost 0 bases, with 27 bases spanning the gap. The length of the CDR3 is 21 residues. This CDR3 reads CASSQGRARGGREKANYGYTF. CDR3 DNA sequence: TGCGCCAGCAGCCAAGGGAGGGCCCGCGGGGGGCGCGAAAAAGCTAACTATGGCTACACCTTC.

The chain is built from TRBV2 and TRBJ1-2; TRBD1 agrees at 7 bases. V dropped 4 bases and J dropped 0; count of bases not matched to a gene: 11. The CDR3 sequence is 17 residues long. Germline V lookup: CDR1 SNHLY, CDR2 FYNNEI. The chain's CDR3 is CASSGRRGQRSNYGYTF. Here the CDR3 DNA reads TGTGCCAGCAGTGGCAGAAGGGGACAGCGGTCTAACTATGGCTACACCTTC.

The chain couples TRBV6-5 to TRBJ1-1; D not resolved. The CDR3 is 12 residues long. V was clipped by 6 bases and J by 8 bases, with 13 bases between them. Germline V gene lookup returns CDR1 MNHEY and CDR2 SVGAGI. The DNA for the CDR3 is TGTGCCAGCAGGGCTAGGAGCGGAGAAGCTTTCTTT. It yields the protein CASRARSGEAFF.

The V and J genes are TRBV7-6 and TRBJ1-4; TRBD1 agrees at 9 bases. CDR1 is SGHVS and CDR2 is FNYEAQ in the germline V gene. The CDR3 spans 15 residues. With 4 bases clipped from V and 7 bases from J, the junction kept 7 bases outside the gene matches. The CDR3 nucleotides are TGTGCCAGCAGCTCCCGACAGGGGGGCGGTGAAAAACTGTTTTTT. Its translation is CASSSRQGGGEKLFF.

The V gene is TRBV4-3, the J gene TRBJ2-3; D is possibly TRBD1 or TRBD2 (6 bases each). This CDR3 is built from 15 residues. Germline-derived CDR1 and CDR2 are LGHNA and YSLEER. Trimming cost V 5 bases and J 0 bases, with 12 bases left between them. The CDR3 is CASSLRGESTDTQYF. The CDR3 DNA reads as TGCGCCAGCAGCTTAAGGGGGGAGAGCACAGATACGCAGTATTTT.

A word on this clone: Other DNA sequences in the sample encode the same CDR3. The CDR3 bases are TGCGCCAGCAGCTTGGAAGGGACAGGGCTTTCCCCTCCCATGAACACTGAAGCTTTCTTT. Translating it yields CASSLEGTGLSPPMNTEAFF. The genes are TRBV5-1 and TRBJ1-1; TRBD1 aligns across 9 bases. CDR1 is SGHRS, CDR2 YFSETQ, per germline. J was trimmed by 0 bases and V by 0 bases; bases with no gene match: 15. This CDR3 has 20 residues.

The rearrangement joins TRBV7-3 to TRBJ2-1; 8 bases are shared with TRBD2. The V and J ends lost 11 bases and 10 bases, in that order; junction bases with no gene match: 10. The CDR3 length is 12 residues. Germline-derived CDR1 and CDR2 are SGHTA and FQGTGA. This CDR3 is CASGTSQGEQFF. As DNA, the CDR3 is TGTGCCTCCGGGACTAGTCAGGGGGAGCAGTTCTTC.

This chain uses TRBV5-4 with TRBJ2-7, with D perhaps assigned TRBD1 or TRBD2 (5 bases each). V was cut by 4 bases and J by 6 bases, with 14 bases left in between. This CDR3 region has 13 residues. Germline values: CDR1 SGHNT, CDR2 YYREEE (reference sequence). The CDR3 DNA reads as TGTGCCAGCAGCCTAAATGGGGGTGGCGAGCAGTACTTC. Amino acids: CASSLNGGGEQYF.

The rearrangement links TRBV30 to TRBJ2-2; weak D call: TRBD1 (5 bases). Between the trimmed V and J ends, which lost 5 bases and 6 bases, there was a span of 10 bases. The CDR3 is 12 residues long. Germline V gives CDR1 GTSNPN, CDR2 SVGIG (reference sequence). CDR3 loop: CAWDQGSGELFF. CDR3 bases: TGTGCCTGGGACCAGGGATCCGGGGAGCTGTTTTTT.

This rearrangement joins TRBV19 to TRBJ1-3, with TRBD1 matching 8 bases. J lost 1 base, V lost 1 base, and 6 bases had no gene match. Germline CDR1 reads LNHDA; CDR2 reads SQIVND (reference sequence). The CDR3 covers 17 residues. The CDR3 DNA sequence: TGTGCCAGTAGTATAGGCGGACAGGGTGGATCTGGAAACACCATATATTTT. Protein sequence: CASSIGGQGGSGNTIYF.

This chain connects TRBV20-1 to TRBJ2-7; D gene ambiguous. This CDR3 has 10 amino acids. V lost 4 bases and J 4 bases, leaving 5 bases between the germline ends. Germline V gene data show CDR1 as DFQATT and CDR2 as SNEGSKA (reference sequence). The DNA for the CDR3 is TGCAGTGCTACAGAGTACGAGCAGTACTTC. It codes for CSATEYEQYF.

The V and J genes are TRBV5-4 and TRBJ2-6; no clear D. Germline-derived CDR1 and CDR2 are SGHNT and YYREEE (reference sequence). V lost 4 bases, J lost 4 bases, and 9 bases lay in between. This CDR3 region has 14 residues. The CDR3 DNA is TGTGCCAGCAGCCCCTTCGACGGGGCCAACGTCCTGACTTTC. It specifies CASSPFDGANVLTF.

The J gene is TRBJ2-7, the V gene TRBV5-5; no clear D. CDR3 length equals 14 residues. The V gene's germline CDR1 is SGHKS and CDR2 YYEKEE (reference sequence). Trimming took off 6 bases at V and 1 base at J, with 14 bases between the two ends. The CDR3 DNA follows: TGTGCCAGCACGGGTCCCGGGTTATCCTACGAGCAGTACTTC. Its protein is CASTGPGLSYEQYF.